Below, one TCR beta chain is given with its context. This table comes from immunoSEQ multiplex PCR, and its TCRdb copy is limited to in-frame clones, with some not included. The sample records 30,000 to 40,000 clones, roughly nine tenths being singletons. This specimen belongs to a study of regulatory dendritic cells for organ transplantation. CDR3 length: 15 residues. The germline gives CDR1 SEHNR, CDR2 FQNEAQ (reference sequence). V was clipped by 8 bases and J by 3 bases; unmatched bases: 9. The source of this sequence is a human donor in good health. The V call is TRBV7-9, the J call TRBJ1-4; TRBD1 matches 7 bases. The specimen was naive CD4+ T cells from blood. The subset is: CD45RA+ naive T cells. CDR3 amino acids: CASGKGGASNEKLFF. In DNA form, the CDR3 reads TGTGCCAGCGGAAAAGGGGGCGCGTCTAATGAAAAACTGTTTTTT.